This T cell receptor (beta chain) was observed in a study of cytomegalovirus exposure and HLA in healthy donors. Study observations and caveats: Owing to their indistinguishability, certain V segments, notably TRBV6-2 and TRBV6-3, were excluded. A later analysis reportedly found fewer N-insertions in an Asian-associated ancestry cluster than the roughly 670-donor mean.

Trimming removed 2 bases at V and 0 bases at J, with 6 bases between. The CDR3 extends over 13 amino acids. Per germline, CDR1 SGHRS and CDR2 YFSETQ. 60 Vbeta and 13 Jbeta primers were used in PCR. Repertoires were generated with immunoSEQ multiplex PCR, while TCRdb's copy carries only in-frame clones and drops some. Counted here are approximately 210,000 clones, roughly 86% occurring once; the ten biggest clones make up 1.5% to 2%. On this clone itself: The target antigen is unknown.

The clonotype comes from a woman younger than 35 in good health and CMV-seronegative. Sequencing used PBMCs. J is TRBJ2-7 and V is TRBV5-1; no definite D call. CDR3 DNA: TGCGCCAGCAGCTTAAGTAGCTCCTACGAGCAGTACTTC. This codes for CASSLSSSYEQYF.